This T cell receptor beta chain was identified during a study of identical twins. General study results and limits: Cross-sectional statistical analysis was relied on for the conclusions, without the same donors being followed.

In the case of this clonotype: Its matching antigen is unknown. A much larger clone lies a single base off, so this may be a read error.

TCRdb reprocessed the 5' RACE reads with MiXCR, giving one entry per CDR3 protein. The sample has about 520,000 distinct CDR3 sequences, around 20% seen once. These data were also filed under a second study, of T cells expressing NK-cell markers.

The sequencing input was CD4+ T cells sorted from blood. The TCR comes from a woman between 18 and 29 years old in good health.

CDR3 in amino acids: CSARVTNPNNEQFF. The CDR3, as DNA: TGCAGTGCTAGAGTCACAAACCCCAACAATGAGCAGTTCTTC. The gene calls are TRBV20-1 and TRBJ2-1, with unresolved D. Germline V gene lookup returns CDR1 DFQATT and CDR2 SNEGSKA (reference sequence). The CDR3 runs to 14 residues. V lost 1 base to trimming and J lost 5 bases, with 12 bases between them.